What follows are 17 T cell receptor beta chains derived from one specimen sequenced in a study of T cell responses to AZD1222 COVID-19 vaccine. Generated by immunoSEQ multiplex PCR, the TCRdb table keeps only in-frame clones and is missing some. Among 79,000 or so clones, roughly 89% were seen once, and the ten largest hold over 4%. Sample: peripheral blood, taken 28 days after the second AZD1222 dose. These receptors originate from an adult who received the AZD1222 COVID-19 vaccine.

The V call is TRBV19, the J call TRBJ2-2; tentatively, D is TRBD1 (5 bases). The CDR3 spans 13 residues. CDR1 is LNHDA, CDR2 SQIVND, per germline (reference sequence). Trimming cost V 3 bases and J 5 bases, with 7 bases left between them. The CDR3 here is CASSIQGTGELFF. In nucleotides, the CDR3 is TGTGCCAGTAGTATTCAGGGAACCGGGGAGCTGTTTTTT.

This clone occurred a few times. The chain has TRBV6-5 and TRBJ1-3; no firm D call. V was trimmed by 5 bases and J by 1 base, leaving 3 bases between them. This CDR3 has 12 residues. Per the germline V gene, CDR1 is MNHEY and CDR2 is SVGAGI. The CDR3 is CASSPSGNTIYF. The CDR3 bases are TGTGCCAGCAGTCCTTCTGGAAACACCATATATTTT.

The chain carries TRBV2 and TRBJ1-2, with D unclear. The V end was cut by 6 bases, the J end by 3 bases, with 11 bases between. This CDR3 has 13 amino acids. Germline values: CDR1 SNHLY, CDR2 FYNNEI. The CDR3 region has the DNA TGTGCCAGCAGCGAGGTGGATTACTATGGCTACACCTTC. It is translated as CASSEVDYYGYTF.

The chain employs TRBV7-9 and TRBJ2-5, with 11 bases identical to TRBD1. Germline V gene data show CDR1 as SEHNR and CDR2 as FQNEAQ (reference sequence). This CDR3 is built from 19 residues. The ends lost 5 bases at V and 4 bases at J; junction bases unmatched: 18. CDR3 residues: CASSTSIGRGQGDLETQYF. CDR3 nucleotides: TGTGCCAGCAGCACCTCAATCGGAAGGGGACAGGGGGACTTAGAGACCCAGTACTTC.

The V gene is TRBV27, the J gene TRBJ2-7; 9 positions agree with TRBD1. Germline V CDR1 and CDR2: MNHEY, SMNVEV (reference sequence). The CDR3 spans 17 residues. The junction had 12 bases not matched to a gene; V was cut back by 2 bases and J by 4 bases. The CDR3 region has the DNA TGTGCCAGCAGTTTAACTGGACAGGGGCGCGTTAAGTACGAGCAGTACTTC. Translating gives CASSLTGQGRVKYEQYF.

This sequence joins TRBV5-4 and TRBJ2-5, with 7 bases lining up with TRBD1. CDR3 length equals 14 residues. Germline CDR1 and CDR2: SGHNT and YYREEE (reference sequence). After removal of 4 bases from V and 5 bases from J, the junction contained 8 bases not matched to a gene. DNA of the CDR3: TGTGCCAGCAGCGCCGACAGGGAAAGGGAGACCCAGTACTTC. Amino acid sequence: CASSADRERETQYF.

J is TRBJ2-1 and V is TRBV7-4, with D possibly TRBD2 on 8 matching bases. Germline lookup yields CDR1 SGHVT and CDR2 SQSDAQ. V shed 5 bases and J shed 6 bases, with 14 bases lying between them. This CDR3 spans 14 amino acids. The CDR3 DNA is TGTGCCAGCAGCAGCGGGGGACAGATCAATGAGCAGTTCTTC. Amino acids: CASSSGGQINEQFF.

CDR3 protein: CASSPTSGGDNEQFF. In nucleotides, the CDR3 is TGTGCCAGCAGCCCTACTAGCGGGGGGGACAATGAGCAGTTCTTC. The chain has TRBV7-3 and TRBJ2-1; TRBD2 matches 13 bases. CDR3 length: 15 amino acids. Germline CDR1 and CDR2: SGHTA and FQGTGA. V was pared by 5 bases and J by 5 bases, with 3 bases of the junction left unmatched.

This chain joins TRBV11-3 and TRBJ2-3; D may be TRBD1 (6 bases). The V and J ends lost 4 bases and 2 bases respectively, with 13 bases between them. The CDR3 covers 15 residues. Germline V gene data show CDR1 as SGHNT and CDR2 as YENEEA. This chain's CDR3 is CASSYRALNTDTQYF. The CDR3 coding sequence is TGTGCCAGCAGCTACAGGGCTCTCAACACAGATACGCAGTATTTT.

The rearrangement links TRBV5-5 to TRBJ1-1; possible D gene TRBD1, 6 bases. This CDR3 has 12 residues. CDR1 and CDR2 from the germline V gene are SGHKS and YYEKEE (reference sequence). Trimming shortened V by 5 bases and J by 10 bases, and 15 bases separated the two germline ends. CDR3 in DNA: TGTGCCAGCAGGGCTGAGCAGGGGCGAGCTTTCTTT. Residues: CASRAEQGRAFF.

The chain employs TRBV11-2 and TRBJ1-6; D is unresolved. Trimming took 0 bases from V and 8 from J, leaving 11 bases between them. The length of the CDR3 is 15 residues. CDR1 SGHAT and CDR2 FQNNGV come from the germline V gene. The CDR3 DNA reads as TGTGCCAGCAGCTTAGATGGTAATTACGATTCACCCCTCCACTTT. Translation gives CASSLDGNYDSPLHF.

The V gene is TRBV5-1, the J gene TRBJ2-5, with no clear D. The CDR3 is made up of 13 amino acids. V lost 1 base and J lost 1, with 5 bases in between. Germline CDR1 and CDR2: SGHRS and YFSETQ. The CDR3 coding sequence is TGCGCCAGCAGCTTGACAGTCCAAGAGACCCAGTACTTC. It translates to CASSLTVQETQYF.

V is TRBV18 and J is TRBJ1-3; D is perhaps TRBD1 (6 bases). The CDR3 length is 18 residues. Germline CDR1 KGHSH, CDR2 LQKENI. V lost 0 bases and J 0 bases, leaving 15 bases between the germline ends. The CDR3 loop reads CASSPPNPQGVSGNTIYF. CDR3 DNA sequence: TGTGCCAGCTCACCACCGAACCCACAGGGTGTCTCTGGAAACACCATATATTTT.

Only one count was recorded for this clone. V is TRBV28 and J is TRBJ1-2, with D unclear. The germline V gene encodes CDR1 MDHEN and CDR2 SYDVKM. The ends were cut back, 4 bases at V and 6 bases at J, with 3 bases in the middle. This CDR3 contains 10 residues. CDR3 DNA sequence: TGTGCCAGCAGTTCAGATGGCTACACCTTC. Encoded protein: CASSSDGYTF.

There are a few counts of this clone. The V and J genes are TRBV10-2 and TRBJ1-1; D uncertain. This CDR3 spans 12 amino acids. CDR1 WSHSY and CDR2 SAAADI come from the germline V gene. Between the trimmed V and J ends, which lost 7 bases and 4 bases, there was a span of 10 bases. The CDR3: CASNSVRTEAFF. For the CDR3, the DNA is TGCGCCAGCAATTCAGTCCGCACTGAAGCTTTCTTT.

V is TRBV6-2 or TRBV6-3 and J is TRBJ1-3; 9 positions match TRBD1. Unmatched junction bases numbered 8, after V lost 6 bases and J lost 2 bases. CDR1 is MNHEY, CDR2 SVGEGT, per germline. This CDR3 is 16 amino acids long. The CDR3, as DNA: TGTGCCAGCAGCCCCCGTACAGGGGGCACTGGAAACACCATATATTTT. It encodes CASSPRTGGTGNTIYF.

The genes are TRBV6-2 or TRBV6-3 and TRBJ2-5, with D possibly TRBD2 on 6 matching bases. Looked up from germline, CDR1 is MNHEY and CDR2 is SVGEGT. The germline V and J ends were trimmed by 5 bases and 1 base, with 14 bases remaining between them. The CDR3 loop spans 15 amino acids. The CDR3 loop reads CASSGGGAGQETQYF. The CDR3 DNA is TGTGCCAGCAGTGGCGGCGGGGCTGGCCAAGAGACCCAGTACTTC.